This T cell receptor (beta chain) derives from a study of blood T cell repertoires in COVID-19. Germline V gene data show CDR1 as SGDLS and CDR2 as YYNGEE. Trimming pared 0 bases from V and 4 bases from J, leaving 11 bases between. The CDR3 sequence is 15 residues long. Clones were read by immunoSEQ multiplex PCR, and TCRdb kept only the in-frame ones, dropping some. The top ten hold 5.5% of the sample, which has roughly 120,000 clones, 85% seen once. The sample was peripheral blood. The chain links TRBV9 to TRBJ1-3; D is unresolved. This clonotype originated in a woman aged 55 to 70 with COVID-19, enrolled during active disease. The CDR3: CASSVAGSGGNTIYF. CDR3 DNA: TGTGCCAGCAGCGTAGCTGGATCGGGGGGAAACACCATATATTTT.